The subject of this entry is one T cell receptor beta chain. Antigen: not known. With a much larger clone just one base away, this may be a read error. It was RNA transcripts that yielded the amplified TCR beta CDR3 regions. A set of HTBI primers served as the primers for a first-round RT-PCR of the TCR CDR3. From the multiplex PCR reads, TCRdb called clonotypes with MiXCR, one entry per CDR3 protein. This repertoire shows roughly 710,000 distinct CDR3 sequences, approximately 40% found once; its top ten account for roughly 30%. These data belong to a study of T cells in Graves' hyperthyroidism and ophthalmopathy. Study results and caveats: Ophthalmopathy, as predicted by the model, came a median about seven months after the prediction. A 13 V-J model separated ophthalmopathy from stable hyperthyroidism.

The TCR comes from a woman aged 40 to 50 with Graves' hyperthyroidism. Sequenced: blood.

In nucleotides, the CDR3 is TGTGCCAGCAGCCTACAACTAACGGGGGAATACGAGCAGTACTTC. Its translation is CASSLQLTGEYEQYF. J is TRBJ2-7 and V is TRBV7-2; tentatively, D is TRBD2 (6 bases). Trimming removed 5 bases at V and 4 bases at J, with 18 bases between. CDR1 SGHTA and CDR2 FQGNSA come from the germline V gene. This CDR3 comprises 15 residues.